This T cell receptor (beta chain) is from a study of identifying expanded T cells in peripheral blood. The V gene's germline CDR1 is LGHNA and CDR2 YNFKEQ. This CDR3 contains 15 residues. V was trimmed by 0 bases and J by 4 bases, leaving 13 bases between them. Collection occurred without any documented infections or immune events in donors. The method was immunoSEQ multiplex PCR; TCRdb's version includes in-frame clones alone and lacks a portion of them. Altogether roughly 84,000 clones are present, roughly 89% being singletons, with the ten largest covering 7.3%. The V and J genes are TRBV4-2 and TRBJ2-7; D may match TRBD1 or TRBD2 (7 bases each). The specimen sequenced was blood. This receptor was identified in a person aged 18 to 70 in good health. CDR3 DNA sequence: TGTGCCAGCAGCCAAGAGTCGGGGGGACAGTACGAGCAGTACTTC. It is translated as CASSQESGGQYEQYF.